The clone carrying this T cell receptor beta chain showed up just a few times. Its cognate antigen is unknown. Genomic DNA, the template, was used for profiling of the TCR beta VDJ and CDR3. TCRdb re-called the reads with MiXCR, one entry per CDR3 protein. The sample lists some 45,000 distinct CDR3 sequences, about 65% occurring once. Trimming took 0 bases from V and 3 from J, leaving 6 bases between them. The germline V gene has CDR1 LGHNA and CDR2 YNFKEQ. This CDR3 spans 13 amino acids. This sample was taken from a study of CD8+CD57+ T cells in acquired aplastic anemia. Study findings and constraints: Controls and patients did not differ significantly in CD8+ Simpson's diversity. Patients and controls shared under 35 CD8+ CDR3 sequences, which appeared highly expressed in patients and within their immunodominant clones.

The genes are TRBV4-2 and TRBJ2-7; D is ambiguous. The TCR sequence derives from a human donor in good health, serving as a control. Material: sorted CD4+, CD8+, or CD8+CD57+ T cells (not recorded which) from PBMCs. The CDR3 DNA reads TGTGCCAGCAGCCAAGAAAACAGCTACGAGCAGTACTTC. It yields the protein CASSQENSYEQYF.